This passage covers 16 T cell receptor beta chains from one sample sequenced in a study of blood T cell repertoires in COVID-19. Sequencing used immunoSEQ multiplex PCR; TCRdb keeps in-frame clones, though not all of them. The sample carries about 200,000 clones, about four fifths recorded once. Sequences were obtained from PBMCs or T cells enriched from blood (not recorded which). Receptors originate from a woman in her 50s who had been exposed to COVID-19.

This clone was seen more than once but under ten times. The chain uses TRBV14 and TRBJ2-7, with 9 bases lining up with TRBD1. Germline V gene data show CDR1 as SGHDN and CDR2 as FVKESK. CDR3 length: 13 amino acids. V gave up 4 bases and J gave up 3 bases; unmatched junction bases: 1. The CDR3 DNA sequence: TGTGCCAGCAGCCTGGGACAGGGCTACGAGCAGTACTTC. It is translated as CASSLGQGYEQYF. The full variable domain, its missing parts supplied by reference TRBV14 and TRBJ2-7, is EAGVTQFPSHSVIEKGQTVTLRCDPISGHDNLYWYRRVMGKEIKFLLHFVKESKQDESGMPNNRFLAERTGGTYSTLKVQPAELEDSGVYFCASSLGQGYEQYFGPGTRLTVT.

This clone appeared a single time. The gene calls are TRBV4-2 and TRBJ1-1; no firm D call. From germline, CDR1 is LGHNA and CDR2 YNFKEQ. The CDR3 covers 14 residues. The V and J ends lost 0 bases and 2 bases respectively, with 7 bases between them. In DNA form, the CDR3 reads TGTGCCAGCAGCCAAGATATAGCCAACACTGAAGCTTTCTTT. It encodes CASSQDIANTEAFF.

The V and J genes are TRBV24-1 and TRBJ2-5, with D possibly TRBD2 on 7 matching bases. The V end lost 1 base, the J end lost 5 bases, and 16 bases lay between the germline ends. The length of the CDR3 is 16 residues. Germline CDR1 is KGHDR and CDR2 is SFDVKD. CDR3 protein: CATSDFVRGRGETQYF. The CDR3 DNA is TGTGCCACCAGTGATTTCGTGCGGGGGCGGGGGGAGACCCAGTACTTC.

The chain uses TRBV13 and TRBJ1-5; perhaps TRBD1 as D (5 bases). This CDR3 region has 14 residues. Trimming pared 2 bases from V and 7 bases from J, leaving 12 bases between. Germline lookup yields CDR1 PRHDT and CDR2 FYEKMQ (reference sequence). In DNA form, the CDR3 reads TGTGCCAGCAGCTTAATGGGGGGGGACCAGCCCCAGCATTTT. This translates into CASSLMGGDQPQHF.

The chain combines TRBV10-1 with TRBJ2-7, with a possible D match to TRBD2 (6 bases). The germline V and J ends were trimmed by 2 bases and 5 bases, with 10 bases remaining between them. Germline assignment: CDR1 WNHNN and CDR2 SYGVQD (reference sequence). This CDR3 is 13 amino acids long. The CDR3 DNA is TGCGCCAGCAGTGAGACAGGCGGGGACGAGCAGTACTTC. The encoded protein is CASSETGGDEQYF.

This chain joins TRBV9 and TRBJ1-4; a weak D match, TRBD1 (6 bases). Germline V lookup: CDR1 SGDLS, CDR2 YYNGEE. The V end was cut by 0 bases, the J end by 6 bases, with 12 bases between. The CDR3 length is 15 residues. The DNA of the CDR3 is TGTGCCAGCAGCGTAGGTGGACAGTTAGATGAAAAACTGTTTTTT. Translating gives CASSVGGQLDEKLFF.

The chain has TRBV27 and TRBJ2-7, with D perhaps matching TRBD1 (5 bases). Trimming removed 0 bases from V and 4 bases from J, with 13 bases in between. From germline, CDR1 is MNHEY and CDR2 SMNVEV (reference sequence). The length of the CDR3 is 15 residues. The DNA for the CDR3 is TGTGCCAGCAGTTTATCCCCTGGGGCACCTTACGAGCAGTACTTC. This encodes CASSLSPGAPYEQYF.

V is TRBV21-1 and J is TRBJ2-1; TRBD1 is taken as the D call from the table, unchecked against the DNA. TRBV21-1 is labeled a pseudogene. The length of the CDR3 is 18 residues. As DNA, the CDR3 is TGTGCCAGCAGCACACGAAAGATCAGGTGTTTGTCCTACAATGAGCAGTTCTTC. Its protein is CASSTRKIRCLSYNEQFF.

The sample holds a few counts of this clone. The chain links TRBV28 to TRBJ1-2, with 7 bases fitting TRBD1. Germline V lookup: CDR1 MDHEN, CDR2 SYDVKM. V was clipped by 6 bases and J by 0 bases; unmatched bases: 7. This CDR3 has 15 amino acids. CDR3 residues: CASRGLGTANYGYTF. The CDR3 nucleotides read TGTGCCAGCAGGGGCCTCGGGACAGCTAACTATGGCTACACCTTC.

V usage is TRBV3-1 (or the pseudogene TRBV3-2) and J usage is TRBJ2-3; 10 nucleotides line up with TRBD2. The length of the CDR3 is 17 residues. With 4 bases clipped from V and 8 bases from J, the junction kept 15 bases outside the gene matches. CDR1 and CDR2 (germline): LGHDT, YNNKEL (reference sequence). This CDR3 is CASSLRAGSGGAGTQYF. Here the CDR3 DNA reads TGTGCCAGCAGCCTCAGGGCGGGGAGCGGGGGGGCCGGTACGCAGTATTTT.

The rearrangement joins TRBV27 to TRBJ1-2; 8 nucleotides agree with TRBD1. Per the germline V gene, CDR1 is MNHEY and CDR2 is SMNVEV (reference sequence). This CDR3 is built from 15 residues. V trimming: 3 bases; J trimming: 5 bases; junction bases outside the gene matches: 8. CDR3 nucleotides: TGTGCCAGCAGTTTCCGACAGGGGAGTAGGTATGGCTACACCTTC. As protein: CASSFRQGSRYGYTF.

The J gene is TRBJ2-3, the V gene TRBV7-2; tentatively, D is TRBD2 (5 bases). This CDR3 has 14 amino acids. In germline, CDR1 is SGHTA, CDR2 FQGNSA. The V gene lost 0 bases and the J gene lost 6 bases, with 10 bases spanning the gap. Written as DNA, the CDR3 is TGTGCCAGCAGCTTAGCAGGGCCGGGGGATACGCAGTATTTT. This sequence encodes CASSLAGPGDTQYF.

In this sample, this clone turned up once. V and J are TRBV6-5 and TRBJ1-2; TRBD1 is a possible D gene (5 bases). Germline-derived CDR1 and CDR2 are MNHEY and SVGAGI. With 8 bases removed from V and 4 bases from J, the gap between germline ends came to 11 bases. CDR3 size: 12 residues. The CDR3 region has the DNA TGTGCCAGCGGGGCCACTACCTATGGCTACACCTTC. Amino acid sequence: CASGATTYGYTF.

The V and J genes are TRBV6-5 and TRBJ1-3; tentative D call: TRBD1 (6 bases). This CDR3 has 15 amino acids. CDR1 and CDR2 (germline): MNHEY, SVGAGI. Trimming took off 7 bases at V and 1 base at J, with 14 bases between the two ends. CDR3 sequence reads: CASIPGTQSGNTIYF. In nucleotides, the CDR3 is TGTGCCAGCATTCCCGGGACACAGTCTGGAAACACCATATATTTT.

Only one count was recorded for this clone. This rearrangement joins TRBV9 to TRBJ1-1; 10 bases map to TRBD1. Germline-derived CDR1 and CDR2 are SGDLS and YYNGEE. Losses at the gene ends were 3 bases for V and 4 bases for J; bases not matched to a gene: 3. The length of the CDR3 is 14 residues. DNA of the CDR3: TGTGCCAGCAGCGCGGGACAGGGGAGCACTGAAGCTTTCTTT. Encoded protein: CASSAGQGSTEAFF.

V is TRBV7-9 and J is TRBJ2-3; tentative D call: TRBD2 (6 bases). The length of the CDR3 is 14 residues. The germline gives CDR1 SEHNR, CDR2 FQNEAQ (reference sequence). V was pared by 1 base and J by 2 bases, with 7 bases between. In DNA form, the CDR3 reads TGTGCCAGCAGCTTAGGGGACTTCACAGATACGCAGTATTTT. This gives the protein CASSLGDFTDTQYF.